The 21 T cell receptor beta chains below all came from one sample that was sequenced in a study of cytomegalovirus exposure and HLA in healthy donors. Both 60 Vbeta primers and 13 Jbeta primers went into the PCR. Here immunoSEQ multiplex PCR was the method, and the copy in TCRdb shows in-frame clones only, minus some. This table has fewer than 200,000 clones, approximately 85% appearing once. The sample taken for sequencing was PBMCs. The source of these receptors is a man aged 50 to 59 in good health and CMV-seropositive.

CDR3 coding DNA: TGTGCCAGTAGTCCAGGGACAGGGAATTATGGCTACACCTTC. It codes for CASSPGTGNYGYTF. This sequence joins TRBV19 and TRBJ1-2; 9 bases fit TRBD1. The V segment lost 5 bases and the J segment 5 bases; nucleotides outside the gene matches: 6. Looked up from germline, CDR1 is LNHDA and CDR2 is SQIVND (reference sequence). This CDR3 has 14 amino acids.

The CDR3 protein is CASSVWGLAGYTF. The CDR3 coding sequence is TGTGCCAGCAGCGTTTGGGGGCTGGCTGGCTACACCTTC. This sequence joins TRBV9 and TRBJ1-2; a possible D gene is TRBD1 (6 bases). In germline, CDR1 is SGDLS, CDR2 YYNGEE. The CDR3 has 13 residues. V was shortened by 2 bases and J by 7 bases, with 12 bases between the two germline ends. The entire variable domain, with the rest obtained from reference TRBV9 and TRBJ1-2, is as follows: DSGVTQTPKHLITATGQRVTLRCSPRSGDLSVYWYQQSLDQGLQFLIQYYNGEERAKGNILERFSAQQFPDLHSELNLSSLELGDSALYFCASSVWGLAGYTFGSGTRLTVV.

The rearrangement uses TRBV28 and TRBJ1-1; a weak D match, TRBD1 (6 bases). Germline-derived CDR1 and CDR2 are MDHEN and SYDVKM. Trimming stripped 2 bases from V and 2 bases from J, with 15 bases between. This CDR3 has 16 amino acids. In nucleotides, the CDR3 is TGTGCCAGCAGTTTACGGTCAGGGGTCCTTAACACTGAAGCTTTCTTT. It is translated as CASSLRSGVLNTEAFF.

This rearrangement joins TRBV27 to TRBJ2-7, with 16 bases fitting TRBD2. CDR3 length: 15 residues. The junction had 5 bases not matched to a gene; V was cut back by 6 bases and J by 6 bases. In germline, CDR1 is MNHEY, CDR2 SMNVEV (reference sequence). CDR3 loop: CASRGLAGGPGEQYF. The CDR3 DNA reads TGTGCCAGCAGGGGACTAGCGGGAGGGCCCGGCGAGCAGTACTTC.

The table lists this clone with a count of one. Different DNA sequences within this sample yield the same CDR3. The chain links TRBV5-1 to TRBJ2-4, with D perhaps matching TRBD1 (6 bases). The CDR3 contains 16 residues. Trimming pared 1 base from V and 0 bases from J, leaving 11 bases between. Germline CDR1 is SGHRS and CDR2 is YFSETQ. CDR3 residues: CASSLMTGLAKNIQYF. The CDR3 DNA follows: TGCGCCAGCAGCTTGATGACAGGACTAGCCAAAAACATTCAGTACTTC.

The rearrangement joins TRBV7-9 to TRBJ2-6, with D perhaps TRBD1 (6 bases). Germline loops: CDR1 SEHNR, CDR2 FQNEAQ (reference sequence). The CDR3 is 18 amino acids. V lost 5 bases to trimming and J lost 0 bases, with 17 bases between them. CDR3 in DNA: TGTGCCAGCAGCCCTTCGACAGGAGCCCCCTCTGGGGCCAACGTCCTGACTTTC. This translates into CASSPSTGAPSGANVLTF.

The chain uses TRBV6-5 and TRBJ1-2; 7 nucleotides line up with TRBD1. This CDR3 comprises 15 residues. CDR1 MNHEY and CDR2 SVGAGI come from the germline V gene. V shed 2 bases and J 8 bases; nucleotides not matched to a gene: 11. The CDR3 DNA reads TGTGCCAGCAGTTACGCCGCCGGGACAGCGGAAGGCTACACCTTC. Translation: CASSYAAGTAEGYTF.

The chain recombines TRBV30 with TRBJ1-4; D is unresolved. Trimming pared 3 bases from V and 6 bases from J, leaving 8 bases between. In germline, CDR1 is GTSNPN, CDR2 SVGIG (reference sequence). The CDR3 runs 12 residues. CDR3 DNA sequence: TGTGCCTGGAGCGGAGGAGATGAAAAACTGTTTTTT. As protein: CAWSGGDEKLFF. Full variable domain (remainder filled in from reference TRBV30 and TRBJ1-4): SQTIHQWPATLVQPVGSPLSLECTVEGTSNPNLYWYRQAAGRGLQLLFYSVGIGQISSEVPQNLSASRPQDRQFILSSKKLLLSDSGFYLCAWSGGDEKLFFGSGTQLSVL.

The CDR3 sequence is CAIKGQGGYEQYF. CDR3 coding DNA: TGTGCCATCAAGGGACAGGGTGGCTACGAGCAGTACTTC. The chain joins TRBV10-3 to TRBJ2-7, with 9 bases fitting TRBD1. Trimming took 7 bases from V and 3 from J; bases not matched to a gene: 4. The CDR3 runs to 13 residues. Looked up from germline, CDR1 is ENHRY and CDR2 is SYGVKD.

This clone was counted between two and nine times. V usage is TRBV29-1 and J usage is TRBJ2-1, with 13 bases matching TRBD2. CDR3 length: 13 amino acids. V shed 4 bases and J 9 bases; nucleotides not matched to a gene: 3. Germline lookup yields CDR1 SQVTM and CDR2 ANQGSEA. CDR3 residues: CSVGTSGRGEQFF. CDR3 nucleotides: TGCAGCGTTGGGACTAGCGGGAGAGGTGAGCAGTTCTTC.

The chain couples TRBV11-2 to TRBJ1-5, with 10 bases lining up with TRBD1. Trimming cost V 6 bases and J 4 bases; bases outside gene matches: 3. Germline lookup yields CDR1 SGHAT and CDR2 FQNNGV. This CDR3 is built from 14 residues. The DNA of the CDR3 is TGTGCCAGCAGTTGGACAGGGGGAAATCAGCCCCAGCATTTT. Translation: CASSWTGGNQPQHF.

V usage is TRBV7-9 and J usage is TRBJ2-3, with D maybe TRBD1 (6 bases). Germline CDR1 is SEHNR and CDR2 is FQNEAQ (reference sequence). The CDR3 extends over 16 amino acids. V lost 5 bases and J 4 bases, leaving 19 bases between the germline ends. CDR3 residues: CASSQKGGSLADTQYF. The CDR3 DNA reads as TGTGCCAGCAGCCAGAAAGGGGGATCTCTGGCAGATACGCAGTATTTT.

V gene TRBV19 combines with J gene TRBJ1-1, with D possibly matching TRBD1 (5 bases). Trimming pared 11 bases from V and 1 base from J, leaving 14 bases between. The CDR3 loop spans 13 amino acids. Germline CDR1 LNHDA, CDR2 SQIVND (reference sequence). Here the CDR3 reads CAVAGLGNTEAFF. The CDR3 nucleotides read TGTGCCGTTGCAGGGCTGGGGAACACTGAAGCTTTCTTT.

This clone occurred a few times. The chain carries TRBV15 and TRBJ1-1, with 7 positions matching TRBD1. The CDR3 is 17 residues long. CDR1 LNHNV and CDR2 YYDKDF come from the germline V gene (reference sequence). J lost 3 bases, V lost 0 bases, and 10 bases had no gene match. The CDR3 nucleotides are TGTGCCACCAGCAGAGAGAGAGTGGGGACAGTGCACACTGAAGCTTTCTTT. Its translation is CATSRERVGTVHTEAFF.

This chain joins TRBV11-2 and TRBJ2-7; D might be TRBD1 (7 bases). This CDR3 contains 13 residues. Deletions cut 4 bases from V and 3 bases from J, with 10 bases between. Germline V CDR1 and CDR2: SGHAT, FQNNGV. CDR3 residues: CASSSGDSYEQYF. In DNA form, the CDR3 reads TGTGCCAGCAGCTCGGGGGACAGCTACGAGCAGTACTTC.

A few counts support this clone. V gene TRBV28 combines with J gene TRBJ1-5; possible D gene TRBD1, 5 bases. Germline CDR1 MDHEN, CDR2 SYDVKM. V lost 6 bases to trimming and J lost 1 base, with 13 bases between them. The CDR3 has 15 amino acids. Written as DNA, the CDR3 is TGTGCCAGCAGCCATTTTAGGGGAAGCAATCAGCCCCAGCATTTT. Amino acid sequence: CASSHFRGSNQPQHF.

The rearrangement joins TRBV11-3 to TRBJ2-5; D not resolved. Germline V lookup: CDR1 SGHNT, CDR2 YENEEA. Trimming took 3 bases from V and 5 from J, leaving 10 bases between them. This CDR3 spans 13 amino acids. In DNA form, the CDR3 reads TGTGCCAGCAGCTTCTCGGGTGACGAGACCCAGTACTTC. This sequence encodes CASSFSGDETQYF.

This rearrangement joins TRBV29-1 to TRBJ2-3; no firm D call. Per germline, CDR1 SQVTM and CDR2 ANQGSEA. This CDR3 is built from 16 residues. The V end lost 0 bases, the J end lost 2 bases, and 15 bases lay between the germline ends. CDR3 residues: CSVEEDWWHNTDTQYF. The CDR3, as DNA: TGCAGCGTTGAAGAAGATTGGTGGCATAACACAGATACGCAGTATTTT.

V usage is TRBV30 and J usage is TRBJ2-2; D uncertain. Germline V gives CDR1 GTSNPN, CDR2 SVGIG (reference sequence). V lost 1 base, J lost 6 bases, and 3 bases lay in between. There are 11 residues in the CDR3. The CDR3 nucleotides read TGTGCCTGGAGTGCCGCCGGGGAGCTGTTTTTT. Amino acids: CAWSAAGELFF.

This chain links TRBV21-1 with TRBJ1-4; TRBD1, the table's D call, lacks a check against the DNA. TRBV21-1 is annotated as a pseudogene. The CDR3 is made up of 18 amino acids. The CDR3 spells CASSTDTGQVRPDEKLFF. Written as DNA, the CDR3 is TGTGCCAGCAGCACCGACACGGGACAGGTACGCCCTGACGAAAAACTGTTTTTT.

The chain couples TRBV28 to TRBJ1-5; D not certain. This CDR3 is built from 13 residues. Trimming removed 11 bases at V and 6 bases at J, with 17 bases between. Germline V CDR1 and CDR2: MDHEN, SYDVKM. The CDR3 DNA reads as TGTGCCGGACGTGTGGGCGCGGGTCAGCCCCAGCATTTT. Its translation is CAGRVGAGQPQHF.